These 27 T cell receptor beta chains originate from one sample sequenced in a study of blood T cell repertoires in COVID-19. This table comes from immunoSEQ multiplex PCR, and its TCRdb copy is limited to in-frame clones, with some not included. Counted here are tens of thousands of clones, 70% to 90% occurring once; the ten biggest clones make up around 13%. Sequenced: peripheral blood. These receptors originate from a man in his 70s with acute or convalescent COVID-19.

This clone was seen once. The J gene is TRBJ1-2, the V gene TRBV28; 7 bases are shared with TRBD1. The CDR3 has 14 amino acids. V was clipped by 6 bases and J by 3 bases; unmatched bases: 7. Germline CDR1 reads MDHEN; CDR2 reads SYDVKM. CDR3: CASSLLDRDYGYTF. CDR3 in DNA: TGTGCCAGCAGCCTCCTCGACAGGGACTATGGCTACACCTTC.

The rearrangement joins TRBV7-2 to TRBJ1-2; 8 bases align to TRBD1. V dropped 6 bases and J dropped 3; count of bases not matched to a gene: 6. Germline assignment: CDR1 SGHTA and CDR2 FQGNSA. The CDR3 sequence is 14 residues long. The CDR3 sequence is CASSQDREYYGYTF. Here the CDR3 DNA reads TGTGCCAGCAGTCAGGACAGGGAGTACTATGGCTACACCTTC.

The J gene is TRBJ2-4, the V gene TRBV7-9, with 9 nucleotides matching TRBD1. With 5 bases clipped from V and 5 bases from J, the junction kept 7 bases outside the gene matches. CDR1 is SEHNR, CDR2 FQNEAQ, per germline (reference sequence). The CDR3 is 15 amino acids. CDR3 sequence: CASSTIRDRENIQYF. The CDR3 bases are TGTGCCAGCAGCACGATCCGGGACAGGGAAAACATTCAGTACTTC.

The gene calls are TRBV27 and TRBJ1-1, with D unresolved. Trimming removed 5 bases at V and 2 bases at J, with 9 bases between. CDR1 MNHEY and CDR2 SMNVEV come from the germline V gene (reference sequence). The CDR3 runs to 13 residues. CDR3: CASSPLANTEAFF. The CDR3 coding sequence is TGTGCCAGCAGTCCGCTGGCCAACACTGAAGCTTTCTTT.

The rearrangement joins TRBV28 to TRBJ1-5, with a weak D call TRBD1 (6 bases). Germline V CDR1 and CDR2: MDHEN, SYDVKM. The V end lost 4 bases, the J end lost 3 bases, and 13 bases lay between the germline ends. This CDR3 contains 15 residues. The CDR3 DNA reads as TGTGCCAGCAGTTCCTACCAGGGGTACAATCAGCCCCAGCATTTT. It yields the protein CASSSYQGYNQPQHF. Full variable domain (outside the CDR3, taken from reference TRBV28 and TRBJ1-5): DVKVTQSSRYLVKRTGEKVFLECVQDMDHENMFWYRQDPGLGLRLIYFSYDVKMKEKGDIPEGYSVSREKKERFSLILESASTNQTSMYLCASSSYQGYNQPQHFGDGTRLSIL.

This clone showed up just a few times. V gene TRBV6-5 combines with J gene TRBJ2-7, with 7 bases that match TRBD2. Looked up from germline, CDR1 is MNHEY and CDR2 is SVGAGI. Losses at the gene ends were 0 bases for V and 7 bases for J; bases not matched to a gene: 3. This CDR3 has 13 amino acids. The CDR3 sequence: CASSYSGGGEQYF. For the CDR3, the DNA is TGTGCCAGCAGTTACTCTGGCGGGGGAGAGCAGTACTTC.

This rearrangement joins TRBV9 to TRBJ1-3; D call uncertain. Per the germline V gene, CDR1 is SGDLS and CDR2 is YYNGEE. The CDR3 sequence is 13 residues long. V lost 4 bases to trimming and J lost 2 bases, with 7 bases between them. The CDR3 loop reads CASSPGAGNTIYF. In DNA, the CDR3 is TGTGCCAGCAGCCCGGGTGCTGGAAACACCATATATTTT.

This rearrangement joins TRBV5-1 to TRBJ1-1, with D perhaps matching TRBD1 (5 bases). The CDR3 runs to 17 residues. The ends were cut back, 0 bases at V and 5 bases at J, with 20 bases in the middle. Germline V gene lookup returns CDR1 SGHRS and CDR2 YFSETQ. The CDR3 DNA sequence: TGCGCCAGCAGCTTGGGAACAGGACGCGATTCGAGGACTGAAGCTTTCTTT. It codes for CASSLGTGRDSRTEAFF.

The chain recombines TRBV30 with TRBJ1-1; TRBD1 matches at 12 bases. Germline CDR1 GTSNPN, CDR2 SVGIG (reference sequence). This CDR3 comprises 15 residues. Losses at the gene ends were 3 bases for V and 0 bases for J; bases not matched to a gene: 2. The CDR3: CAWSGTGGMNTEAFF. CDR3 bases: TGTGCCTGGAGCGGGACAGGGGGCATGAACACTGAAGCTTTCTTT.

The J gene is TRBJ2-7, the V gene TRBV7-8; D remains ambiguous. Trimming took 6 bases from V and 6 from J, leaving 21 bases between them. Germline V gene lookup returns CDR1 SGHVS and CDR2 FQNEAQ. This CDR3 contains 15 residues. The CDR3 sequence: CASRNPYPGSSEQYF. As DNA, the CDR3 is TGTGCCAGCAGAAACCCGTATCCCGGTAGCTCCGAGCAGTACTTC.

The chain uses TRBV6-2 or TRBV6-3 and TRBJ2-7; a weak D match, TRBD2 (6 bases). CDR1 is MNHEY and CDR2 is SVGEGT in the germline V gene. The V and J ends lost 5 bases and 3 bases respectively, with 14 bases between them. The CDR3 contains 14 residues. CDR3 nucleotide sequence: TGTGCCAGCAGTGAGAGCGGGTTCTACTACGAGCAGTACTTC. Translated: CASSESGFYYEQYF.

The chain has TRBV5-1 and TRBJ1-1; a weak D match, TRBD1 (5 bases). Trimming pared 0 bases from V and 1 base from J, leaving 7 bases between. Germline V gives CDR1 SGHRS, CDR2 YFSETQ. The length of the CDR3 is 14 residues. The CDR3, as DNA: TGCGCCAGCAGCTTGGCGACAGCGAACACTGAAGCTTTCTTT. Translating it yields CASSLATANTEAFF.

The chain uses TRBV7-2 and TRBJ2-3, with D possibly being TRBD2 (5 bases). This CDR3 comprises 14 residues. From germline, CDR1 is SGHTA and CDR2 FQGNSA. V lost 5 bases and J 3 bases, leaving 12 bases between the germline ends. This chain's CDR3 is CASSRTFSTDTQYF. In nucleotides, the CDR3 is TGTGCCAGCAGCCGGACTTTTTCAACAGATACGCAGTATTTT.

CDR3 DNA sequence: TGCGCCAGCAGCCCTTCCCGGAGACAGGGGGGGGCTTTCTTT. Encoded protein: CASSPSRRQGGAFF. The chain has TRBV4-3 and TRBJ1-1, with 9 bases lining up with TRBD1. V lost 4 bases and J lost 11; bases outside the gene matches: 11. Germline CDR1 LGHNA, CDR2 YSLEER. The CDR3 extends over 14 amino acids.

The CDR3 reads CASSQRGTDTQYF. CDR3 nucleotides: TGTGCCAGCAGCCAGCGGGGAACAGATACGCAGTATTTT. This sequence joins TRBV5-8 and TRBJ2-3, with 7 bases that match TRBD2. Germline loops: CDR1 SGHTS, CDR2 YDEGEE. The length of the CDR3 is 13 residues. V lost 4 bases and J lost 3; bases outside the gene matches: 2.

This clone occurred a few times. This chain links TRBV30 with TRBJ1-5; a possible D gene is TRBD1 (5 bases). The CDR3 totals 16 residues. Trimming removed 2 bases from V and 3 bases from J, with 17 bases in between. Germline assignment: CDR1 GTSNPN and CDR2 SVGIG (reference sequence). The CDR3 DNA reads as TGTGCCTGGAGTCCCCTGGGGGGTTGGGACAATCAGCCCCAGCATTTT. This encodes CAWSPLGGWDNQPQHF.

About this clone itself: One junction end does not reproduce the germline sequence, and a read error may be involved. This chain uses TRBV30 with TRBJ2-1, with D perhaps TRBD1 (6 bases). Germline lookup yields CDR1 GTSNPN and CDR2 SVGIG (reference sequence). This CDR3 region has 13 residues. The CDR3 DNA reads TGTGCCTGGGGGGGAACAGGGTACACTGAGCAGTTCTTC. It yields the protein CAWGGTGYTEQFF.

The chain carries TRBV7-9 and TRBJ1-5, with TRBD1 matching over 7 bases. V dropped 6 bases and J dropped 5; count of bases not matched to a gene: 10. The CDR3 has 15 amino acids. Germline loops: CDR1 SEHNR, CDR2 FQNEAQ (reference sequence). CDR3 protein: CASSLQGSTHQPQHF. The CDR3 DNA reads TGTGCCAGCAGTTTACAGGGGTCAACCCATCAGCCCCAGCATTTT.

This clone was seen more than once but under ten times. The chain combines TRBV7-2 with TRBJ2-1, with a possible D match to TRBD1 (5 bases). The CDR3 is 14 amino acids. V lost 2 bases to trimming and J lost 5 bases, with 10 bases between them. CDR1 and CDR2 (germline): SGHTA, FQGNSA. CDR3 sequence reads: CASSLSAGHNEQFF. The CDR3 region has the DNA TGTGCCAGCAGCTTATCGGCAGGGCACAATGAGCAGTTCTTC.

V is TRBV3-1 (or the pseudogene TRBV3-2) and J is TRBJ2-1, with 12 nucleotides matching TRBD2. The CDR3 loop spans 18 amino acids. From germline, CDR1 is LGHDT and CDR2 YNNKEL (reference sequence). Unmatched junction bases numbered 13, after V lost 1 base and J lost 9 bases. The CDR3 DNA is TGTGCCAGCAGCCAAGTTGGTGGGAGACTAGCGGGAGATGGTGAGCAGTTCTTC. It encodes CASSQVGGRLAGDGEQFF.

This sequence joins TRBV27 and TRBJ2-3; no clear D. V lost 5 bases, J lost 2 bases, and 5 bases lay in between. This CDR3 contains 12 residues. CDR1 is MNHEY and CDR2 is SMNVEV in the germline V gene (reference sequence). As DNA, the CDR3 is TGTGCCAGCAGTCCCAACACAGATACGCAGTATTTT. It specifies CASSPNTDTQYF.

The CDR3 is CASSSGGTTDTQYF. The CDR3 bases are TGTGCCAGCAGCTCAGGGGGCACCACAGATACGCAGTATTTT. The V gene is TRBV11-3, the J gene TRBJ2-3; 8 positions match TRBD1. The CDR3 extends over 14 amino acids. The V and J ends lost 4 bases and 2 bases, in that order; junction bases with no gene match: 2. Germline V gives CDR1 SGHNT, CDR2 YENEEA.

The chain combines TRBV3-1 (or the pseudogene TRBV3-2) with TRBJ2-4; 10 nucleotides match TRBD1. Germline assignment: CDR1 LGHDT and CDR2 YNNKEL (reference sequence). The CDR3 loop spans 14 amino acids. V trimming: 3 bases; J trimming: 9 bases; junction bases outside the gene matches: 5. The CDR3 reads CASSHKGQGGIQYF. CDR3 sequence (DNA): TGTGCCAGCAGCCATAAAGGACAGGGGGGCATTCAGTACTTC.

V usage is TRBV6-6 and J usage is TRBJ2-3, with 8 bases lining up with TRBD1. J was trimmed by 1 base and V by 6 bases; bases with no gene match: 3. Per germline, CDR1 MNHNY and CDR2 SVGAGI (reference sequence). The CDR3 has 14 residues. CDR3 nucleotide sequence: TGTGCCAGCAGGAAGGGACAGGGCACAGATACGCAGTATTTT. Amino acid sequence: CASRKGQGTDTQYF.

The chain couples TRBV7-2 to TRBJ2-2; 16 bases align to TRBD2. With V trimmed by 5 bases and J by 7 bases, 13 bases remained unmatched. CDR1 is SGHTA and CDR2 is FQGNSA in the germline V gene. This CDR3 is built from 19 residues. CDR3 nucleotide sequence: TGTGCCAGCAGCCTCGGGACTAGCGGGAGGGGGATTCTTGGCGGGGAGCTGTTTTTT. This translates into CASSLGTSGRGILGGELFF.

CDR3 region: CASSGRLAGASGETQYF. In DNA form, the CDR3 reads TGTGCCAGCAGTGGTCGGCTAGCGGGAGCATCTGGAGAGACCCAGTACTTC. This chain links TRBV6-1 with TRBJ2-5; 10 nucleotides line up with TRBD2. The V gene's germline CDR1 is MNHNS and CDR2 SASEGT. There are 17 residues in the CDR3. Trimming took 4 bases from V and 4 from J; bases not matched to a gene: 12.

The chain combines TRBV7-2 with TRBJ2-2; TRBD2 might be the D (6 bases). CDR1 is SGHTA and CDR2 is FQGNSA in the germline V gene. The CDR3 is made up of 16 amino acids. Between the trimmed V and J ends, which lost 2 bases and 4 bases, there was a span of 14 bases. The CDR3 here is CASSLPGTPPTGELFF. CDR3 in DNA: TGTGCCAGCAGCTTACCTGGGACTCCGCCCACCGGGGAGCTGTTTTTT.